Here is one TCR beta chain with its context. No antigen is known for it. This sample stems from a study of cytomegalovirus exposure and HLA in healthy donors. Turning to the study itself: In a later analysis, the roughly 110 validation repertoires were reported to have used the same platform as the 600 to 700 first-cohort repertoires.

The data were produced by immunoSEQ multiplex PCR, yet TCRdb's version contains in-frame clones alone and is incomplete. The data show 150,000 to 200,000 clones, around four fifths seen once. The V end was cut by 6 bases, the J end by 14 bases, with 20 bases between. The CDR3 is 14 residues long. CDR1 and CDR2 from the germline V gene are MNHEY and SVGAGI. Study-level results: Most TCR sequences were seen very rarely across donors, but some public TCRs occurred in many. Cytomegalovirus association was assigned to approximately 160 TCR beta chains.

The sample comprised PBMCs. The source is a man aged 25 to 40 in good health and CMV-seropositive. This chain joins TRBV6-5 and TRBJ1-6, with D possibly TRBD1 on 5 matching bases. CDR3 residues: CASRTGTGRLTLHF. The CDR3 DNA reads TGTGCCAGCAGAACCGGGACGGGGAGGCTCACCCTCCACTTT.